A selection of T cell receptor beta chains follows, all from one sample in a study of blood T cells in healthy people across ages. TCRdb reprocessed the 5' RACE reads via MiXCR and lists one record per CDR3 protein. The table records fewer than 650,000 distinct CDR3 sequences, around 27% of them present only once. The same data also contributed to another study, on T cells of mothers and their children.

Sequencing was performed on blood. The receptors derive from a boy between 2 and 15 years old in good health. Each CDR3 is given without its conserved first and last residue.

TRBJ1-6	TRBV4-2	ASSQPNRDTRFPLH
TRBJ2-1	TRBV7-2	ASSFSGGVNNEQF
TRBJ2-6	TRBV5-1	ASKGAGANVLT
-	TRBV12-3/TRBV12-4	ASSFFSGGETGETQY
TRBJ1-5	TRBV30	AWGTGRQPQH
TRBJ2-3	TRBV20-1	SATRDTQY
TRBJ2-3	TRBV7-2	ASSTSAGDTQY
-	TRBV11-2	ASSLDRVGEQF
TRBJ2-3	TRBV4-3	ASSQDSSSTDTQY
-	TRBV5-6	ASSSLTSGSGVDEQF
TRBJ2-5	TRBV29-1	SARLALRGRETQY
TRBJ2-5	TRBV20-1	SARDPRETQY
TRBJ1-3	TRBV5-1	ASSLGTGLRSGNTIY
-	TRBV12-3/TRBV12-4	ASRQGAGEQY
TRBJ2-5	TRBV29-1	SATRGAKETQY
TRBJ2-1	TRBV5-1	ASRGETGVHNEQF
TRBJ2-3	TRBV5-1	ASSLYGTSGDTQY
-	TRBV4-1	ASSQDQLYEQY
TRBJ2-1	TRBV29-1	SVEGIVRNNEQF
-	TRBV27	ASSLLSTLGREQY
TRBJ2-1	TRBV7-6	ASSLEAGYEQF
TRBJ2-7	TRBV12-3/TRBV12-4	ASSMGLRDEQY
TRBJ1-1	TRBV20-1	SASLRGPNTEAF
TRBJ2-7	TRBV10-3	AISESSLSGYEQY
TRBJ1-4	TRBV28	ASSFGLSRLNEKLF
TRBJ2-7	TRBV11-3	ASSFGEENSYEQY
TRBJ2-7	TRBV12-3/TRBV12-4	ASSPLDRPAYEQY
TRBJ2-7	TRBV7-2	ASSLEQYSYEQY
TRBJ1-2	TRBV27	ASSVGQGAGYT
TRBJ2-2	TRBV7-9	ASSPPEGRELF
TRBJ2-7	TRBV10-2	ASSDQGRLYEQY
TRBJ2-3	TRBV7-9	ASTPQRGARDTTDTQY
TRBJ1-2	TRBV28	ASRPTPRDGYT
TRBJ2-7	TRBV27	ASRLGQGAGEQY
TRBJ2-7	TRBV12-3/TRBV12-4	ASSGGQEQY
TRBJ2-1	TRBV7-2	ASSTGTRGRNNEQF
TRBJ2-7	TRBV20-1	SARSRLRGTYEQY
TRBJ1-2	TRBV27	ASSWQGASEDGYT
TRBJ1-1	TRBV7-9	ASSWGTHGSEAF
TRBJ1-1	TRBV27	ASSWNSDRTEAF
-	TRBV7-2	ASSTQTGMEYEQY
TRBJ2-5	TRBV20-1	SARIGDRVQETQY
TRBJ2-3	TRBV6-2/TRBV6-3	ASSKSSGRFDTQY
TRBJ2-7	TRBV7-9	ASSPRDRASEKGEQY
TRBJ2-7	TRBV7-9	ASSYTDRSSYEQY
TRBJ1-3	TRBV30	AWRDLSSGNTIY
TRBJ1-2	TRBV2	ASRADGRGLWGYT
TRBJ2-1	TRBV25-1	ASSDMGPNSYNEQF